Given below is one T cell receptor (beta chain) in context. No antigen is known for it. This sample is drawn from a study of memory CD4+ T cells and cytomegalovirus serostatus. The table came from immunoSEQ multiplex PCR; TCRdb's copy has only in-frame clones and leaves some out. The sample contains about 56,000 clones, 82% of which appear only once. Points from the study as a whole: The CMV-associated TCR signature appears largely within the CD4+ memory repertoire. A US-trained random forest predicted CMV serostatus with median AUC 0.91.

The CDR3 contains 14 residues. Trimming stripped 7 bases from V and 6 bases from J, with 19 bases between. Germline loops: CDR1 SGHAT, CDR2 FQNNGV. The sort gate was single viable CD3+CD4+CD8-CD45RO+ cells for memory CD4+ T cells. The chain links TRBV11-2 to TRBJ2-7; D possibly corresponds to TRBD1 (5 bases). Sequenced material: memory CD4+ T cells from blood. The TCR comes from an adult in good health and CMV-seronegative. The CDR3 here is CASTPQGKGGEQYF. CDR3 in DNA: TGTGCCAGCACCCCCCAGGGAAAGGGCGGCGAGCAGTACTTC.